One sample yielded the 30 T cell receptor beta chains listed below, sequenced in a study of cytomegalovirus exposure and HLA in healthy donors. Vbeta (60) and Jbeta (13) primers were used in the PCR. Data came from immunoSEQ multiplex PCR; TCRdb stores just in-frame clones and leaves some out. The sample shows roughly 120,000 clones, under 85% of them seen only once. Source material: PBMCs. These receptor sequences come from a human donor in good health.

This clone was recorded once. This chain joins TRBV4-1 and TRBJ2-2; D may be TRBD1 (6 bases). Trimming stripped 1 base from V and 7 bases from J, with 10 bases between. The CDR3 contains 14 residues. The germline gives CDR1 MGHRA, CDR2 YSYEKL. The CDR3 here is CASSQVKGVGELFF. In nucleotides, the CDR3 is TGCGCCAGCAGCCAAGTTAAGGGGGTCGGGGAGCTGTTTTTT.

This clone was detected once. The chain joins TRBV7-9 to TRBJ1-5; D is uncertain. From germline, CDR1 is SEHNR and CDR2 FQNEAQ (reference sequence). V lost 3 bases to trimming and J lost 5 bases, with 11 bases between them. The CDR3 sequence is 14 residues long. The CDR3 DNA sequence: TGTGCCAGCAGCTTCGAGACGAGGGATCAGCCCCAGCATTTT. It translates to CASSFETRDQPQHF. Complete variable domain (other parts from reference TRBV7-9 and TRBJ1-5): DTGVSQNPRHKITKRGQNVTFRCDPISEHNRLYWYRQTLGQGPEFLTYFQNEAQLEKSRLLSDRFSAERPKGSFSTLEIQRTEQGDSAMYLCASSFETRDQPQHFGDGTRLSIL.

This clone was counted between two and nine times. The J gene is TRBJ1-3, the V gene TRBV4-1; D gene uncertain. This CDR3 has 15 residues. V dropped 2 bases and J dropped 0 bases, with 8 bases sitting between them. Germline V gene data show CDR1 as MGHRA and CDR2 as YSYEKL. The DNA of the CDR3 is TGCGCCAGCAGCCAAACGAGTATCTCTGGAAACACCATATATTTT. The encoded protein is CASSQTSISGNTIYF.

The chain has TRBV18 and TRBJ2-2, with D possibly matching TRBD2 (6 bases). V was shortened by 1 base and J by 0 bases, with 9 bases between the two germline ends. The CDR3 loop spans 16 amino acids. Per the germline V gene, CDR1 is KGHSH and CDR2 is LQKENI. The chain's CDR3 is CASSPQDYSNTGELFF. The DNA for the CDR3 is TGTGCCAGCTCACCACAGGACTACTCGAACACCGGGGAGCTGTTTTTT. Together with reference TRBV18 and TRBJ2-2, the CDR3 gives the full variable domain: NAGVMQNPRHLVRRRGQEARLRCSPMKGHSHVYWYRQLPEEGLKFMVYLQKENIIDESGMPKERFSAEFPKEGPSILRIQQVVRGDSAAYFCASSPQDYSNTGELFFGEGSRLTVL.

J is TRBJ1-2 and V is TRBV6-1, with D tentatively TRBD1 (5 bases). The CDR3 sequence is 15 residues long. CDR1 MNHNS and CDR2 SASEGT come from the germline V gene. Trimming shortened V by 3 bases and J by 5 bases, and 16 bases separated the two germline ends. The CDR3 spells CASSEMGRRDYGYTF. In nucleotides, the CDR3 is TGTGCCAGCAGTGAGATGGGGCGACGCGATTATGGCTACACCTTC.

The count of this clone is one. The junction and the germline gene differ at one end; a read error may be behind it. The chain is built from TRBV18 and TRBJ2-1, with 8 bases aligning to TRBD1. The CDR3 runs to 13 residues. Per the germline V gene, CDR1 is KGHSH and CDR2 is LQKENI. This chain's CDR3 is CASSPGEDRERFF. The CDR3 bases are TGTGCCAGCTCACCAGGGGAGGACAGGGAGCGGTTCTTC. Full variable domain (remainder filled in from reference TRBV18 and TRBJ2-1): NAGVMQNPRHLVRRRGQEARLRCSPMKGHSHVYWYRQLPEEGLKFMVYLQKENIIDESGMPKERFSAEFPKEGPSILRIQQVVRGDSAAYFCASSPGEDRERFFGPGTRLTVL.

The gene calls are TRBV27 and TRBJ1-5, with D possibly TRBD1 on 5 matching bases. The CDR3 runs to 16 residues. Germline CDR1 and CDR2: MNHEY and SMNVEV (reference sequence). Trimming pared 1 base from V and 6 bases from J, leaving 16 bases between. CDR3 residues: CASSLLGPAGLQPQHF. The CDR3 DNA follows: TGTGCCAGCAGTTTATTAGGTCCTGCAGGGCTTCAGCCCCAGCATTTT.

J is TRBJ2-1 and V is TRBV28; 8 bases agree with TRBD2. J was trimmed by 2 bases and V by 1 base; bases with no gene match: 4. The CDR3 extends over 16 amino acids. Germline-derived CDR1 and CDR2 are MDHEN and SYDVKM. CDR3 region: CASSLFSSGAYNEQFF. In nucleotides, the CDR3 is TGTGCCAGCAGTTTATTTAGTAGCGGGGCCTACAATGAGCAGTTCTTC.

This clone showed up just a few times. The chain combines TRBV9 with TRBJ2-5; 10 nucleotides align to TRBD2. This CDR3 is built from 14 residues. Germline V lookup: CDR1 SGDLS, CDR2 YYNGEE. The V and J ends lost 3 bases and 3 bases, in that order; junction bases with no gene match: 2. Here the CDR3 DNA reads TGTGCCAGCAGCGGGACTAGCGGAAAAGAGACCCAGTACTTC. As protein: CASSGTSGKETQYF.

The chain has TRBV7-9 and TRBJ2-6, with 7 bases that match TRBD1. The CDR3 has 15 residues. The germline CDR1 and CDR2 sequences are SEHNR and FQNEAQ (reference sequence). V shed 2 bases, J shed 12 bases, and the junction held 10 bases outside the gene matches. The CDR3 bases are TGTGCCAGCAGCTTATCCCGACAGGGTGGTGGCGTCCTGACTTTC. This sequence encodes CASSLSRQGGGVLTF.

J is TRBJ1-1 and V is TRBV11-3; a weak D match, TRBD1 (5 bases). The length of the CDR3 is 14 residues. V was trimmed by 7 bases and J by 0 bases, leaving 12 bases between them. From germline, CDR1 is SGHNT and CDR2 YENEEA. CDR3 coding DNA: TGTGCCAGCACCGGGGGGGTAATGAACACTGAAGCTTTCTTT. The encoded protein is CASTGGVMNTEAFF.

This clone was observed a few times. The gene calls are TRBV6-5 and TRBJ1-2, with 11 positions matching TRBD1. This CDR3 is 16 amino acids long. Germline loops: CDR1 MNHEY, CDR2 SVGAGI. V gave up 2 bases and J gave up 4 bases; unmatched junction bases: 6. CDR3 sequence: CASSYTRTGGSYGYTF. The CDR3 coding sequence is TGTGCCAGCAGTTACACCAGGACAGGGGGCAGCTATGGCTACACCTTC.

The CDR3 nucleotides are TGCGCCAGCAGCCAAGTGGGACAGGGGGCAGTGGGCTACACCTTC. It is translated as CASSQVGQGAVGYTF. V is TRBV4-1 and J is TRBJ1-2, with TRBD1 matching 12 bases. V lost 1 base and J lost 8; bases outside the gene matches: 5. Germline V lookup: CDR1 MGHRA, CDR2 YSYEKL. This CDR3 comprises 15 residues.

The sample holds a few counts of this clone. The chain uses TRBV11-2 and TRBJ2-3; D remains ambiguous. The CDR3 consists of 12 residues. With 2 bases removed from V and 5 bases from J, the gap between germline ends came to 5 bases. The germline V gene encodes CDR1 SGHAT and CDR2 FQNNGV. CDR3 protein: CASSLSLDTQYF. The CDR3, as DNA: TGTGCCAGCAGCTTAAGCTTAGATACGCAGTATTTT. The entire variable domain, with the rest obtained from reference TRBV11-2 and TRBJ2-3, is as follows: EAGVAQSPRYKIIEKRQSVAFWCNPISGHATLYWYQQILGQGPKLLIQFQNNGVVDDSQLPKDRFSAERLKGVDSTLKIQPAKLEDSAVYLCASSLSLDTQYFGPGTRLTVL.

The chain carries TRBV19 and TRBJ1-5; 12 bases map to TRBD1. CDR3 size: 16 residues. The germline V gene has CDR1 LNHDA and CDR2 SQIVND (reference sequence). J gave up 6 bases and V 6 bases, and 9 bases lay outside the gene matches. The chain's CDR3 is CASRPPGQGARQPQHF. The CDR3 DNA is TGTGCCAGTAGGCCACCGGGACAGGGGGCGCGTCAGCCCCAGCATTTT.

The chain recombines TRBV9 with TRBJ2-5, with TRBD1 as a possible D gene (6 bases). The CDR3 extends over 13 amino acids. CDR1 and CDR2 (germline): SGDLS, YYNGEE. V shed 5 bases and J shed 2 bases, with 10 bases lying between them. CDR3 nucleotides: TGTGCCAGCAGAAGGACAGATCAAGAGACCCAGTACTTC. Its translation is CASRRTDQETQYF.

The chain couples TRBV7-9 to TRBJ1-1; TRBD1 agrees at 7 bases. The length of the CDR3 is 14 residues. V lost 6 bases, J lost 0 bases, and 4 bases stayed unmatched. From germline, CDR1 is SEHNR and CDR2 FQNEAQ (reference sequence). DNA of the CDR3: TGTGCCAGCAGGACCGGGACAGTGAACACTGAAGCTTTCTTT. Translating gives CASRTGTVNTEAFF.

V gene TRBV14 combines with J gene TRBJ1-1, with D perhaps TRBD1 (6 bases). V dropped 2 bases and J dropped 4 bases, with 11 bases sitting between them. Germline V gives CDR1 SGHDN, CDR2 FVKESK. This CDR3 comprises 14 residues. The CDR3 sequence is CASSQLGGVTEAFF. For the CDR3, the DNA is TGTGCCAGCAGCCAACTAGGGGGTGTCACTGAAGCTTTCTTT.

The V call is TRBV6-1, the J call TRBJ2-2; TRBD1 aligns across 10 bases. Trimming removed 7 bases from V and 8 bases from J; junction bases left unmatched: 10. This CDR3 contains 15 residues. CDR1 MNHNS and CDR2 SASEGT come from the germline V gene. CDR3 amino acids: CASTTGGASSGELFF. CDR3 DNA sequence: TGTGCCAGCACGACAGGGGGCGCGTCCTCAGGGGAGCTGTTTTTT.

This chain connects TRBV5-4 to TRBJ1-1; no firm D call. In germline, CDR1 is SGHNT, CDR2 YYREEE (reference sequence). V was shortened by 0 bases and J by 1 base, with 13 bases between the two germline ends. The length of the CDR3 is 16 residues. CDR3 nucleotides: TGTGCCAGCAGCTTGGGGGCAGAGCACTCGAACACTGAAGCTTTCTTT. Translation gives CASSLGAEHSNTEAFF.

The chain combines TRBV7-2 with TRBJ1-2; D perhaps matches TRBD1 (6 bases). This CDR3 is 14 amino acids long. Germline CDR1 SGHTA, CDR2 FQGNSA. V lost 5 bases and J 4 bases, leaving 14 bases between the germline ends. The CDR3 DNA is TGTGCCAGCAGCAATCACAGGGTGGTCTATGGCTACACCTTC. This encodes CASSNHRVVYGYTF.

This clone showed up just once. The J gene is TRBJ1-5, the V gene TRBV6-1; D possibly corresponds to TRBD1 (6 bases). The CDR3 totals 16 residues. In germline, CDR1 is MNHNS, CDR2 SASEGT. Trimming shortened V by 0 bases and J by 2 bases, and 11 bases separated the two germline ends. CDR3 amino acids: CASSEARGPGNQPQHF. CDR3 DNA: TGTGCCAGCAGTGAAGCGCGGGGGCCGGGCAATCAGCCCCAGCATTTT.

J is TRBJ2-1 and V is TRBV7-8, with 8 bases aligning to TRBD2. The CDR3 consists of 17 residues. Germline V gene data show CDR1 as SGHVS and CDR2 as FQNEAQ. V dropped 4 bases and J dropped 0; count of bases not matched to a gene: 8. For the CDR3, the DNA is TGTGCCAGCAGCTCGCGGGGGGCCCTGAGCTCCTACAATGAGCAGTTCTTC. Amino acids: CASSSRGALSSYNEQFF. The entire variable domain, with the rest obtained from reference TRBV7-8 and TRBJ2-1, is as follows: GAGVSQSPRYKVAKRGQDVALRCDPISGHVSLFWYQQALGQGPEFLTYFQNEAQLDKSGLPSDRFFAERPEGSVSTLKIQRTQQEDSAVYLCASSSRGALSSYNEQFFGPGTRLTVL.

The chain uses TRBV5-1 and TRBJ2-3; tentative D call: TRBD2 (6 bases). With 5 bases removed from V and 0 bases from J, the gap between germline ends came to 19 bases. The CDR3 loop spans 17 amino acids. Per germline, CDR1 SGHRS and CDR2 YFSETQ. CDR3 amino acids: CASSWLGTHTSTDTQYF. CDR3 nucleotide sequence: TGCGCCAGCAGTTGGCTTGGGACTCATACTAGCACAGATACGCAGTATTTT.

The rearrangement links TRBV7-8 to TRBJ1-3; D is unclear. Germline CDR1 and CDR2: SGHVS and FQNEAQ. CDR3 length: 13 residues. Trimming removed 6 bases from V and 4 bases from J, with 10 bases in between. DNA for the CDR3: TGTGCCAGCAGACAAAGAACCGGAAACACCATATATTTT. Its translation is CASRQRTGNTIYF.

The chain is built from TRBV5-1 and TRBJ1-5; 11 bases are a match to TRBD1. V lost 4 bases to trimming and J lost 7 bases; unmatched junction nucleotides: 7. The CDR3 runs to 15 residues. CDR1 is SGHRS, CDR2 YFSETQ, per germline. CDR3 in DNA: TGCGCCAGCAGCCCGGGACAGGGGGTATGGCAGCCCCAGCATTTT. The encoded protein is CASSPGQGVWQPQHF.

The chain carries TRBV19 and TRBJ1-2; 7 nucleotides align to TRBD1. This CDR3 region has 13 residues. V trimming: 5 bases; J trimming: 3 bases; junction bases outside the gene matches: 3. Germline V lookup: CDR1 LNHDA, CDR2 SQIVND (reference sequence). The CDR3 loop reads CASSPGQHYGYTF. CDR3 in DNA: TGTGCCAGTAGTCCGGGACAGCACTATGGCTACACCTTC.

The V call is TRBV30, the J call TRBJ2-2, with a weak D call TRBD2 (6 bases). Germline V gives CDR1 GTSNPN, CDR2 SVGIG (reference sequence). The CDR3 runs 14 residues. V was trimmed by 0 bases and J by 3 bases, leaving 8 bases between them. The CDR3 DNA sequence: TGTGCCTGGAGTGTGGGACTCCACACCGGGGAGCTGTTTTTT. This codes for CAWSVGLHTGELFF. The full variable domain, with the rest looked up from reference TRBV30 and TRBJ2-2, is SQTIHQWPATLVQPVGSPLSLECTVEGTSNPNLYWYRQAAGRGLQLLFYSVGIGQISSEVPQNLSASRPQDRQFILSSKKLLLSDSGFYLCAWSVGLHTGELFFGEGSRLTVL.

The chain is built from TRBV5-1 and TRBJ1-2, with 7 bases aligning to TRBD1. V was clipped by 4 bases and J by 4 bases; unmatched bases: 13. Germline CDR1 and CDR2: SGHRS and YFSETQ. This CDR3 has 16 amino acids. Written as DNA, the CDR3 is TGCGCCAGCAGCCAAGGACAGGCGGTGGGGGTCTATGGCTACACCTTC. This sequence encodes CASSQGQAVGVYGYTF.

The J gene is TRBJ2-5, the V gene TRBV30; a weak D match, TRBD2 (6 bases). V was pared by 2 bases and J by 4 bases, with 8 bases between. Germline CDR1 is GTSNPN and CDR2 is SVGIG (reference sequence). There are 12 residues in the CDR3. The CDR3 DNA sequence: TGTGCCTGGAGTTTCGGGGGAGAGACCCAGTACTTC. Encoded protein: CAWSFGGETQYF.